This T cell receptor beta chain was recorded in a study of T-cell reconstitution after alpha-beta-depleted transplantation in children. As it was prepared, the TCRbeta library received unique molecular identifiers. TCRdb redid the calling of the PCR reads with MiXCR, one entry per CDR3 protein. This sample has approximately 590,000 distinct CDR3 sequences, with roughly a tenth found just once. CDR3 length: 19 residues. The V gene's germline CDR1 is ENHRY and CDR2 SYGVKD. The ends were cut back, 5 bases at V and 0 bases at J, with 22 bases in the middle. The material sequenced was PBMCs from the stem cell graft donor, taken from the stem cell graft. The V call is TRBV10-3, the J call TRBJ2-2; D remains unclear. This TCR came from a human donor who donated a stem cell graft to a child with acute myeloid leukemia. In nucleotides, the CDR3 is TGTGCCATCAGTCCCGTTACCATTCTCGGTTTAGCGAACACCGGGGAGCTGTTTTTT. Residues: CAISPVTILGLANTGELFF.